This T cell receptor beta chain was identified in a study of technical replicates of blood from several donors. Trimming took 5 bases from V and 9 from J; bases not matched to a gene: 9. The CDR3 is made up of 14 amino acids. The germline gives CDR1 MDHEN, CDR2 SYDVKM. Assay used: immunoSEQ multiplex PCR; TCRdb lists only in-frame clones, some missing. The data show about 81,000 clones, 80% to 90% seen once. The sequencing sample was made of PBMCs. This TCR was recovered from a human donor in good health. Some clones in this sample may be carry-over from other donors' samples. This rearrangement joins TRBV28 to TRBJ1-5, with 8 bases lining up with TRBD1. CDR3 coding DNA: TGTGCCAGCAGTCCGACAGGGGCGTTCCGGCCCCAGCATTTT. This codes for CASSPTGAFRPQHF. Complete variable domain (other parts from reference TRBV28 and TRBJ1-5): DVKVTQSSRYLVKRTGEKVFLECVQDMDHENMFWYRQDPGLGLRLIYFSYDVKMKEKGDIPEGYSVSREKKERFSLILESASTNQTSMYLCASSPTGAFRPQHFGDGTRLSIL.